The entry below gives a single T cell receptor (beta chain) sequence along with its context. Its antigen is not known. Germline CDR1 is KGHSH and CDR2 is LQKENI. Trimming stripped 3 bases from V and 0 bases from J, with 18 bases between. The length of the CDR3 is 18 residues. Sequenced by immunoSEQ multiplex PCR; TCRdb stores in-frame clones only, minus some. Among around 84,000 clones listed, around 88% were seen once. The sample originates from a study of T cell responses to AZD1222 COVID-19 vaccine. Findings of the study overall: All repertoire sampling was performed exclusively after the peak T cell response. Nearly half of unique spike-specific TCRs reportedly avoided B.1.351 and B.1.1.7 mutated regions.

The rearrangement links TRBV18 to TRBJ1-3, with D unclear. Sequenced material: peripheral blood, taken on day 0 of MenACWY control vaccination. This receptor was identified in an adult in good health. The DNA for the CDR3 is TGTGCCAGCTCACCGCCGCGTTCCATTCAGAGCTCTGGAAACACCATATATTTT. It is translated as CASSPPRSIQSSGNTIYF.